The 25 T cell receptor beta chains given below trace back to one sample, sequenced in a study of human T cells and chemical hapten exposure. Time point indicated: patch test 2, 6 weeks after DPC sensitization. The sample's treatment: therapeutic diphenylcyclopropenone sensitization with weekly scalp DPC. MiXCR, applied by TCRdb to the RACE reads, yields one record per CDR3 protein. The sample shows about 400,000 distinct CDR3 sequences, just under 6.5% of them seen only once. Sequences were derived from whole blood, sampled in connection with sensitization to the hapten diphenylcyclopropenone (DPC). The receptors were gathered from a woman aged 18-29 years with alopecia areata. Some clones in this sample may be carry-over from other donors' samples.

This clonotype was recorded many times. The chain links TRBV12-3 or TRBV12-4 to TRBJ1-3; maybe TRBD1 (5 bases). With 11 bases removed from V and 0 bases from J, the gap between germline ends came to 20 bases. There are 16 residues in the CDR3. CDR3 nucleotides: TGTGCCCTCTTGGGGGGAGAGGGGAGCTCTGGAAACACCATATATTTT. Its protein is CALLGGEGSSGNTIYF.

Ten or more counts support this clonotype. V usage is TRBV29-1 and J usage is TRBJ2-3, with TRBD2 identical over 11 bases. The CDR3 consists of 14 residues. In germline, CDR1 is SQVTM, CDR2 ANQGSEA. With V trimmed by 6 bases and J by 6 bases, 8 bases remained unmatched. CDR3 DNA: TGCAGCGTCGGTACTAGCGGGGGAACCGATACGCAGTATTTT. It yields the protein CSVGTSGGTDTQYF.

This clonotype was counted between two and nine times. The CDR3 DNA sequence: TGTGCCAGCAGACAAGCGGGACCCACCAGGACAGATACGCAGTATTTT. Translation gives CASRQAGPTRTDTQYF. The chain combines TRBV6-2 or TRBV6-3 with TRBJ2-3; 7 positions match TRBD2. CDR1 and CDR2 from the germline V gene are MNHEY and SVGEGT. J gave up 3 bases and V 6 bases, and 12 bases lay outside the gene matches. The CDR3 has 16 amino acids.

In the case of this clonotype: One base away lies a much larger clone, so this may be a sequencing read error. This sequence joins TRBV13 and TRBJ2-4; TRBD1 aligns across 10 bases. In germline, CDR1 is PRHDT, CDR2 FYEKMQ (reference sequence). The CDR3 is 16 residues long. CDR3 sequence: CASSLVLRQGADIQHF. CDR3 DNA: TGTGCCAGCAGCTTAGTACTGAGACAGGGGGCAGACATTCAGCACTTC. Full variable domain (missing parts from reference TRBV13 and TRBJ2-4): AAGVIQSPRHLIKEKRETATLKCYPIPRHDTVYWYQQGPGQDPQFLISFYEKMQSDKGSIPDRFSAQQFSDYHSELNMSSLELGDSALYFCASSLVLRQGADIQHFGAGTRLSVL.

This clonotype was picked up a small number of times. The chain carries TRBV5-1 and TRBJ2-3; 14 bases are shared with TRBD2. V trimming: 5 bases; J trimming: 4 bases; junction bases outside the gene matches: 9. Germline values: CDR1 SGHRS, CDR2 YFSETQ. CDR3 length equals 17 residues. CDR3 protein: CASSQWKTSGGADTQYF. The DNA for the CDR3 is TGCGCCAGCAGTCAATGGAAGACTAGCGGGGGGGCAGATACGCAGTATTTT.

This clonotype was found many times. This rearrangement joins TRBV4-1 to TRBJ2-7, with a tentative D call TRBD1 (7 bases). The CDR3 has 13 amino acids. CDR1 and CDR2 (germline): MGHRA, YSYEKL. V was shortened by 0 bases and J by 8 bases, with 11 bases between the two germline ends. The CDR3 nucleotides are TGCGCCAGCAGCCAAGAAGGAGGGGGCAAGCAGTACTTC. Protein: CASSQEGGGKQYF.

The V gene is TRBV13, the J gene TRBJ2-7; D ambiguous. Trimming took 1 base from V and 2 from J, leaving 12 bases between them. The CDR3 has 15 amino acids. The V gene's germline CDR1 is PRHDT and CDR2 FYEKMQ (reference sequence). In DNA form, the CDR3 reads TGTGCCAGCAGCTTAGCCGATACGCTCCCCTACGAGCAGTACTTC. Protein sequence: CASSLADTLPYEQYF.

This chain uses TRBV5-6 with TRBJ1-2, with 7 bases that match TRBD1. Germline lookup yields CDR1 SGHDT and CDR2 YYEEEE. V shed 0 bases and J 0 bases; nucleotides not matched to a gene: 11. CDR3 length: 18 residues. CDR3: CASSLEDRDPLSNYGYTF. The CDR3 coding sequence is TGTGCCAGCAGCTTGGAAGACAGGGATCCCCTCTCTAACTATGGCTACACCTTC.

The V and J genes are TRBV5-6 and TRBJ2-7; D possibly uses TRBD1 or TRBD2 (5 bases each). Trimming cost V 7 bases and J 2 bases, with 16 bases left between them. The germline CDR1 and CDR2 sequences are SGHDT and YYEEEE. This CDR3 has 14 amino acids. CDR3 residues: CASELRGRAYEQYF. The CDR3 bases are TGTGCCAGCGAATTGAGGGGTCGGGCCTACGAGCAGTACTTC.

This clonotype was observed at least ten times. The chain is built from TRBV28 and TRBJ2-7; 7 nucleotides agree with TRBD2. The CDR3 is 16 residues long. Per germline, CDR1 MDHEN and CDR2 SYDVKM. The V gene end was trimmed by 3 bases and the J gene end by 2 bases; junction bases not matched to a gene: 10. In DNA, the CDR3 is TGTGCCAGCAGTTTCCTCGGCCCGGGGGGTCCCTACGAGCAGTACTTC. Protein sequence: CASSFLGPGGPYEQYF.

This clonotype was seen only a few times. V and J are TRBV5-4 and TRBJ2-1; TRBD1 matches 9 bases. The CDR3 is 15 amino acids. V gave up 2 bases and J gave up 4 bases; unmatched junction bases: 4. The germline gives CDR1 SGHNT, CDR2 YYREEE (reference sequence). The CDR3 DNA reads as TGTGCCAGCAGCTTCGGGACAGGGATATACAATGAGCAGTTCTTC. Protein sequence: CASSFGTGIYNEQFF.

This clonotype was observed a handful of times. This chain joins TRBV5-5 and TRBJ2-3; 7 bases match TRBD2. The CDR3 length is 16 residues. The germline V gene has CDR1 SGHKS and CDR2 YYEKEE (reference sequence). J was trimmed by 6 bases and V by 0 bases; bases with no gene match: 10. CDR3 residues: CASSLVGGGTIDTQYF. CDR3 in DNA: TGTGCCAGCAGCTTGGTGGGCGGGGGAACGATTGATACGCAGTATTTT.

This chain joins TRBV24-1 and TRBJ2-1, with 10 bases that match TRBD2. Trimming removed 10 bases from V and 0 bases from J; junction bases left unmatched: 11. The CDR3 loop spans 17 amino acids. CDR1 and CDR2 (germline): KGHDR, SFDVKD. The CDR3 sequence: CATMSSGGSSSYNEQFF. The CDR3 DNA sequence: TGTGCCACGATGTCTAGCGGGGGTTCCAGCTCCTACAATGAGCAGTTCTTC.

The rearrangement uses TRBV3-1 and TRBJ2-2, with 7 positions matching TRBD1. CDR3 length equals 15 residues. Germline V CDR1 and CDR2: LGHDT, YNNKEL (reference sequence). V lost 0 bases, J lost 9 bases, and 7 bases stayed unmatched. In nucleotides, the CDR3 is TGTGCCAGCAGCCAAGATGCAGGGGGAATCAGGGAGCTGTTTTTT. Its translation is CASSQDAGGIRELFF.

This clonotype was seen at least ten times. The chain links TRBV11-1 to TRBJ1-6; 10 nucleotides line up with TRBD1. This CDR3 has 16 residues. V lost 5 bases, J lost 3 bases, and 4 bases stayed unmatched. The germline CDR1 and CDR2 sequences are SGHAT and FQDESV (reference sequence). The CDR3 bases are TGTGCCAGCAGCCCACGGGACAGGGGCTATAATTCACCCCTCCACTTT. It specifies CASSPRDRGYNSPLHF.

The chain carries TRBV5-1 and TRBJ2-4, with D hard to call. V was trimmed by 6 bases and J by 0 bases, leaving 10 bases between them. The CDR3 runs 14 residues. Germline loops: CDR1 SGHRS, CDR2 YFSETQ. CDR3 sequence reads: CASTGDLAKNIQYF. The CDR3 DNA is TGCGCCAGCACGGGCGATCTAGCCAAAAACATTCAGTACTTC.

The CDR3 reads CSARDAGLEAFF. Written as DNA, the CDR3 is TGCAGTGCTAGAGATGCGGGACTCGAAGCTTTCTTT. The J gene is TRBJ1-1, the V gene TRBV20-1; tentatively, D is TRBD1 (5 bases). CDR1 and CDR2 from the germline V gene are DFQATT and SNEGSKA (reference sequence). The CDR3 is 12 residues long. V was cut by 0 bases and J by 8 bases, with 10 bases left in between.

This clonotype has ten or more counts. V usage is TRBV11-2 and J usage is TRBJ1-5; 7 nucleotides line up with TRBD1. The CDR3 runs to 15 residues. Germline CDR1 reads SGHAT; CDR2 reads FQNNGV. J gave up 4 bases and V 1 base, and 4 bases lay outside the gene matches. For the CDR3, the DNA is TGTGCCAGCAGCTTAGGAGCAGGGGGTAATCAGCCCCAGCATTTT. Its protein product is CASSLGAGGNQPQHF. Complete variable domain (other parts from reference TRBV11-2 and TRBJ1-5): EAGVAQSPRYKIIEKRQSVAFWCNPISGHATLYWYQQILGQGPKLLIQFQNNGVVDDSQLPKDRFSAERLKGVDSTLKIQPAKLEDSAVYLCASSLGAGGNQPQHFGDGTRLSIL.

This clonotype came up many times. The genes are TRBV10-3 and TRBJ1-1; D perhaps matches TRBD1 (5 bases). CDR3 length equals 12 residues. V lost 3 bases and J 7 bases, leaving 9 bases between the germline ends. The germline gives CDR1 ENHRY, CDR2 SYGVKD. In DNA form, the CDR3 reads TGTGCCATCAGTGAATCAGGGAATGAAGCTTTCTTT. Its translation is CAISESGNEAFF.

This clonotype was recorded a few times. This chain uses TRBV29-1 with TRBJ2-1; D unclear. The CDR3 length is 11 residues. The V end was cut by 3 bases, the J end by 7 bases, with 7 bases between. The germline gives CDR1 SQVTM, CDR2 ANQGSEA. The CDR3 DNA is TGCAGCGTTGATAAGGGTAATGAGCAGTTCTTC. It translates to CSVDKGNEQFF.

The chain combines TRBV3-1 with TRBJ1-5, with D possibly TRBD1 on 5 matching bases. Per the germline V gene, CDR1 is LGHDT and CDR2 is YNNKEL (reference sequence). With 1 base removed from V and 4 bases from J, the gap between germline ends came to 11 bases. The CDR3 spans 15 residues. Here the CDR3 DNA reads TGTGCCAGCAGCCAAGGGAGCCAGGGTAATCAGCCCCAGCATTTT. Its translation: CASSQGSQGNQPQHF.

For this clonotype: Its ends do not fully match the called genes, so a read error is possible. CDR3: CVSSPGGANYGYTF. The CDR3 coding sequence is TGTGTCAGCAGTCCCGGTGGAGCTAACTATGGCTACACCTTC. The chain has TRBV7-9 and TRBJ1-2; D not certain. Germline CDR1 reads SEHNR; CDR2 reads FQNEAQ (reference sequence). The CDR3 is 14 amino acids.

This clonotype was seen ten or more times. The chain combines TRBV20-1 with TRBJ1-5, with a weak D call TRBD1 (6 bases). The CDR3 has 15 residues. V was trimmed by 3 bases and J by 4 bases, leaving 16 bases between them. Germline CDR1 DFQATT, CDR2 SNEGSKA (reference sequence). The CDR3 sequence is CSASLDRLANQPQHF. CDR3 coding DNA: TGCAGTGCTAGTTTAGACAGGTTGGCAAATCAGCCCCAGCATTTT.

This clonotype has at least ten counts. V is TRBV20-1 and J is TRBJ1-5; D possibly corresponds to TRBD1 (5 bases). The CDR3 runs 14 residues. From germline, CDR1 is DFQATT and CDR2 SNEGSKA (reference sequence). Trimming pared 7 bases from V and 5 bases from J, leaving 18 bases between. The chain's CDR3 is CSVGETDGDQPQHF. In DNA form, the CDR3 reads TGCAGTGTGGGGGAGACAGATGGGGATCAGCCCCAGCATTTT.

This clonotype came up many times. The J gene is TRBJ1-1, the V gene TRBV11-2; D perhaps matches TRBD1 (5 bases). V shed 4 bases and J shed 5 bases, with 14 bases lying between them. This CDR3 is built from 14 residues. The germline gives CDR1 SGHAT, CDR2 FQNNGV. The CDR3 loop is CASSSQLGQTEAFF. The CDR3 nucleotides are TGTGCCAGCAGCTCCCAATTGGGGCAGACTGAAGCTTTCTTT.